One TCR beta chain is described in this entry. This entry comes from a study of radiation and T cells in renal cell carcinoma. The time point: blood 4 weeks post-SBRT, at nephrectomy. The treatment was: 15 Gy SBRT to primary tumor, nephrectomy 4 weeks later. Germline V gives CDR1 LNHNV, CDR2 YYDKDF (reference sequence). V lost 8 bases and J lost 2, with 16 bases in between. The CDR3 totals 15 residues. Here immunoSEQ multiplex PCR was the method, and the copy in TCRdb shows in-frame clones only, minus some. The sample lists approximately 170,000 clones, 88% seen once, with around 10% in the top ten. The V call is TRBV15, the J call TRBJ2-1, with D perhaps TRBD2 (6 bases). The receptor was derived from a woman aged 50 to 60 with renal cell carcinoma. This sample comprised blood, obtained from a patient whose treatment included radiotherapy and nephrectomy. The CDR3 loop is CATQNRDFPYNEQFF. Here the CDR3 DNA reads TGTGCCACCCAGAACCGGGACTTTCCCTACAATGAGCAGTTCTTC.